These T cell receptor beta chains were read from a single sample in a study of a mutant IDH1 vaccine in newly diagnosed glioma. For these TCRs, the target antigens are not known. Sequenced by immunoSEQ multiplex PCR; TCRdb stores in-frame clones only, minus some. This sample has under 150,000 clones, with about 80% found just once. Source: PBMCs, taken from a glioma patient whose treatment included an IDH1 peptide vaccine. The receptor set was obtained from a man between 35 and 55 years old with glioma. CDR3s include the opening cysteine and the closing phenylalanine or tryptophan. D genes are given only for firm matches. Rows give clone size only sometimes, using once, few, many, or a class for an expanded clone.

cdr3_aa cdr3_nt d_call v_call clone_size j_call
CASSVWRGGRETQYF TGTGCCAGCAGCGTTTGGCGGGGGGGCCGGGAGACCCAGTACTTC TRBD2 TRBV9 NA TRBJ2-5
CASSFSSGANVLTF TGTGCCAGCAGCTTCAGCTCTGGGGCCAACGTCCTGACTTTC NA TRBV11-2 once TRBJ2-6
CASSLGSLSLATNEKLFF TGCGCCAGCAGCTTGGGATCTCTATCCCTTGCAACTAATGAAAAACTGTTTTTT NA TRBV5-1 once TRBJ1-4
CASRESGARDTEAFF TGTGCCAGTAGAGAATCGGGGGCGCGGGACACTGAAGCTTTCTTT NA TRBV19 NA TRBJ1-1
CASSWRVYEQYF TGTGCCAGCAGCTGGCGGGTCTACGAGCAGTACTTC NA TRBV5-8 NA TRBJ2-7
CASRREGVYYGYTF TGTGCCAGCAGGCGGGAGGGGGTCTACTATGGCTACACCTTC NA TRBV6-5 NA TRBJ1-2
CASSLQGDEKLFF TGCGCCAGCAGCTTACAGGGGGATGAAAAACTGTTTTTT TRBD1 TRBV5-1 NA TRBJ1-4
CASSQGPGGYEQYF TGCGCCAGCAGCCAAGGCCCCGGGGGCTACGAGCAGTACTTC NA TRBV4-3 NA TRBJ2-7
CASSPRDSLPGANVLTF TGTGCCAGCAGCCCCCGGGACAGCCTCCCTGGGGCCAACGTCCTGACTTTC NA TRBV21-1 NA TRBJ2-6
CASRTGVSYEQYF TGTGCCAGCAGAACAGGGGTCTCCTACGAGCAGTACTTC TRBD1 TRBV7-2 NA TRBJ2-7
CASSDQSEQYF TGTGCCAGCTCAGATCAGAGTGAGCAGTACTTC NA TRBV18 NA TRBJ2-7
CASSQGFSSSYEQYF TGTGCCAGCAGCCAAGGATTTTCGTCCTCCTACGAGCAGTACTTC NA TRBV4-2 NA TRBJ2-7
CASSLGAVANYGYTF TGCGCCAGCAGCTTGGGGGCGGTAGCTAACTATGGCTACACCTTC NA TRBV5-1 NA TRBJ1-2
CSVGPFHEQFF TGCAGCGTTGGCCCCTTCCATGAGCAGTTCTTC NA TRBV29-1 NA TRBJ2-1
CASSFNRRGLGEKLFF TGTGCCAGCAGTTTCAACCGGAGGGGGCTAGGCGAAAAACTGTTTTTT TRBD1 TRBV27 NA TRBJ1-4
CASSSQLTRGYTF TGTGCCAGCAGTTCCCAACTTACTCGGGGCTACACCTTC NA TRBV28 NA TRBJ1-2
CASSLRGGSPNGYTF TGTGCCAGCAGCTTAAGGGGCGGATCGCCCAATGGCTACACCTTC NA TRBV7-9 NA TRBJ1-2
CASSYGPLGTEAFF TGTGCCAGCAGTTATGGCCCCCTCGGCACTGAAGCTTTCTTT NA TRBV6-5 NA TRBJ1-1
CASSISPIQPQHF TGTGCCAGTAGTATAAGTCCGATTCAGCCCCAGCATTTT NA TRBV19 NA TRBJ1-5
CASSLDIYEETQYF TGTGCCAGCAGCTTAGACATCTACGAAGAGACCCAGTACTTC NA TRBV7-2 NA TRBJ2-5
CASSRRYEQYF TGCGCCAGCAGTCGTCGCTACGAGCAGTACTTC NA TRBV23-1 NA TRBJ2-7
CASSDTSGLLNTGELFF TGTGCCAGCAGCGACACCTCTGGGCTCCTTAACACCGGGGAGCTGTTTTTT NA TRBV7-9 NA TRBJ2-2